This is a list of T cell receptor beta chains from one sample in a study of blood T cell repertoires in COVID-19. TCRdb's table, derived via immunoSEQ multiplex PCR, lists solely in-frame clones and lacks some. Altogether fewer than 250,000 clones are present, more than 80% being singletons, with the ten largest covering around 5.9%. The sequencing input was peripheral blood. Receptors were obtained from a human donor in a cohort sampled during active COVID-19. CDR3s include the opening cysteine and the closing phenylalanine or tryptophan. A D gene is named only where the DNA matches it firmly.

v_call	d_call	j_call	cdr3_aa	cdr3_nt
TRBV7-9	.	TRBJ1-4	CASSQAYEKLFF	TGTGCCAGCAGCCAGGCCTATGAAAAACTGTTTTTT
TRBV10-2	TRBD2	TRBJ2-7	CASSESTLLAANSYEQYF	TGCGCCAGCAGTGAGTCGACCCTACTAGCGGCCAACTCCTACGAGCAGTACTTC
TRBV28	.	TRBJ2-1	CASSQLAISYNEQFF	TGTGCCAGCAGTCAGCTAGCGATCTCCTACAATGAGCAGTTCTTC
TRBV12-5	TRBD2	TRBJ2-1	CASGLGLAGIYNEQFF	TGTGCTAGTGGTTTGGGGCTAGCGGGGATCTACAATGAGCAGTTCTTC
TRBV5-5	.	TRBJ2-3	CASSLDRPPLDTQYF	TGTGCCAGCAGCTTGGACAGGCCACCCCTAGATACGCAGTATTTT
TRBV9	.	TRBJ1-6	CASKDSALWSPLHF	TGTGCCAGCAAGGACAGTGCCCTATGGTCACCCCTCCACTTT
TRBV7-2	.	TRBJ2-1	CASSSLVEGEQFF	TGTGCCAGCAGCTCCTTGGTTGAGGGTGAGCAGTTCTTC
TRBV3-1/TRBV3-2	.	TRBJ1-6	CASSQGESPLHF	TGTGCCAGCAGCCAAGGAGAATCACCCCTCCACTTT
TRBV7-2	.	TRBJ2-5	CASSLGGRTNQETQYF	TGTGCCAGCAGCTTAGGTGGCAGAACGAACCAAGAGACCCAGTACTTC
TRBV7-2	TRBD1	TRBJ1-4	CASSNTGVLREKLFF	TGTGCCAGCAGCAACACAGGGGTTCTGCGTGAAAAACTGTTTTTT
TRBV7-3	.	TRBJ2-5	CASARGYQETQYF	TGTGCCAGCGCTAGAGGGTACCAAGAGACCCAGTACTTC